A single sample gave rise to the 29 T cell receptor beta chains below, sequenced in a study of blood T cells in healthy people across ages. A sample-barcoded 5' primer and a J-beta primer mix were used in a second PCR of roughly 6 to 12 cycles. One entry per CDR3 protein results from TCRdb running MiXCR on the 5' RACE reads. The sample records about 620,000 distinct CDR3 sequences, under 25% being singletons. Sequenced sample: blood. The receptors come from a man between 65 and 85 years old in good health.

The CDR3 DNA sequence: TGCAGTGCTAGAACTAGCACCTCGAACACCGGGGAGCTGTTTTTT. As protein: CSARTSTSNTGELFF. The rearrangement joins TRBV20-1 to TRBJ2-2; possible D gene TRBD2, 6 bases. The CDR3 is made up of 15 amino acids. Trimming left V 2 bases short and J 0 bases short, with 10 bases between. Germline-derived CDR1 and CDR2 are DFQATT and SNEGSKA (reference sequence).

The V call is TRBV20-1, the J call TRBJ2-7; D is uncertain. The germline CDR1 and CDR2 sequences are DFQATT and SNEGSKA (reference sequence). The V end lost 2 bases, the J end lost 3 bases, and 11 bases lay between the germline ends. The CDR3 has 13 amino acids. CDR3 region: CSARQETRYEQYF. CDR3 in DNA: TGCAGTGCTAGACAGGAGACCCGCTACGAGCAGTACTTC.

The genes are TRBV5-1 and TRBJ1-4, with TRBD1 identical over 8 bases. Germline CDR1 SGHRS, CDR2 YFSETQ. This CDR3 has 15 residues. V lost 4 bases to trimming and J lost 5 bases; unmatched junction nucleotides: 7. The CDR3 protein is CASSRGDRTNEKLFF. Written as DNA, the CDR3 is TGCGCCAGCAGCCGGGGGGACAGGACAAATGAAAAACTGTTTTTT.

V and J are TRBV28 and TRBJ2-1; D not resolved. The CDR3 runs 14 residues. CDR1 and CDR2 from the germline V gene are MDHEN and SYDVKM. V gave up 5 bases and J gave up 1 base, with 9 bases separating them. The CDR3 DNA follows: TGTGCCAGCAGTGGGGATCCTTCCTACAATGAGCAGTTCTTC. It specifies CASSGDPSYNEQFF. The full variable domain, completed using reference TRBV28 and TRBJ2-1, is DVKVTQSSRYLVKRTGEKVFLECVQDMDHENMFWYRQDPGLGLRLIYFSYDVKMKEKGDIPEGYSVSREKKERFSLILESASTNQTSMYLCASSGDPSYNEQFFGPGTRLTVL.

This clonotype was detected only a few times. The V gene is TRBV20-1, the J gene TRBJ2-1, with 7 bases identical to TRBD2. This CDR3 comprises 17 residues. Germline CDR1 DFQATT, CDR2 SNEGSKA (reference sequence). V trimming: 0 bases; J trimming: 0 bases; junction bases outside the gene matches: 8. CDR3 residues: CSARDPERGSSYNEQFF. CDR3 DNA: TGCAGTGCTAGAGATCCGGAGCGGGGTAGCTCCTACAATGAGCAGTTCTTC.

CDR3 amino acids: CASSYGRNTGELFF. The CDR3 DNA follows: TGTGCCAGCAGTTACGGACGTAACACCGGGGAGCTGTTTTTT. The chain employs TRBV6-5 and TRBJ2-2; D is unclear. In germline, CDR1 is MNHEY, CDR2 SVGAGI. The CDR3 sequence is 14 residues long. V lost 2 bases, J lost 2 bases, and 6 bases lay in between.

This chain uses TRBV2 with TRBJ2-3; D is ambiguous. Germline CDR1 SNHLY, CDR2 FYNNEI. The CDR3 sequence is 13 residues long. V lost 8 bases, J lost 2 bases, and 11 bases lay in between. The DNA for the CDR3 is TGTGCCAGCTTCAGGTCGGACACAGATACGCAGTATTTT. This gives the protein CASFRSDTDTQYF.

V usage is TRBV20-1 and J usage is TRBJ2-1, with 8 bases aligning to TRBD2. Per the germline V gene, CDR1 is DFQATT and CDR2 is SNEGSKA (reference sequence). V lost 3 bases to trimming and J lost 8 bases; unmatched junction nucleotides: 9. CDR3 length: 14 residues. This CDR3 reads CSASQAGGRHEQFF. The DNA for the CDR3 is TGCAGTGCTAGCCAGGCGGGGGGTAGACATGAGCAGTTCTTC.

This clonotype appeared a few times. The chain couples TRBV27 to TRBJ1-4, with 10 bases that match TRBD1. This CDR3 is 12 amino acids long. J was trimmed by 11 bases and V by 7 bases; bases with no gene match: 4. CDR1 and CDR2 from the germline V gene are MNHEY and SMNVEV (reference sequence). In DNA, the CDR3 is TGTGCCAGCAAGACAGGGGGCGGGAAACTGTTTTTT. Encoded protein: CASKTGGGKLFF.

The chain links TRBV6-1 to TRBJ2-7, with TRBD2 as a possible D gene (5 bases). V shed 4 bases and J shed 3 bases, with 10 bases lying between them. This CDR3 region has 13 residues. Germline V gives CDR1 MNHNS, CDR2 SASEGT. The CDR3 here is CASSVEGRYEQYF. The CDR3 coding sequence is TGTGCCAGCAGTGTAGAGGGCCGCTACGAGCAGTACTTC.

This chain uses TRBV14 with TRBJ2-5; 7 bases line up with TRBD2. The J call is in doubt because the DNA end fits TRBJ2-1 better. The CDR3 has 16 amino acids. Germline CDR1 and CDR2: SGHDN and FVKESK. The CDR3: CASSQVTGGNYNEQFF. The CDR3 coding sequence is TGTGCCAGCAGCCAAGTTACGGGGGGTAACTACAATGAGCAGTTCTTC.

CDR3 DNA sequence: TGCAGCGTGGAGGACGGCTATGGCTACACCTTC. Residues: CSVEDGYGYTF. J is TRBJ1-2 and V is TRBV29-1; D gene unclear. Germline V gene lookup returns CDR1 SQVTM and CDR2 ANQGSEA. Trimming pared 6 bases from V and 4 bases from J, leaving 9 bases between. The CDR3 totals 11 residues.

The rearrangement joins TRBV6-2 or TRBV6-3 to TRBJ1-6, with a tentative D call TRBD1 (5 bases). This CDR3 is built from 13 residues. Per germline, CDR1 MNHEY and CDR2 SVGEGT. V lost 10 bases, J lost 6 bases, and 13 bases lay in between. CDR3 bases: TGTGCCACCCGGGACCGATCTAATTCACCCCTCCACTTT. Encoded protein: CATRDRSNSPLHF.

This clonotype was detected a few times. One junction end does not reproduce the germline sequence, and a read error may be involved. The V gene is TRBV7-7, the J gene TRBJ2-5, with 7 bases identical to TRBD1. From germline, CDR1 is SSHAT and CDR2 FNYEAQ (reference sequence). The CDR3 spans 14 residues. CDR3 protein: CASSGTGQQETQYF. The DNA for the CDR3 is TGTGCTAGCAGCGGTACGGGACAGCAAGAGACCCAGTACTTC.

The chain couples TRBV5-6 to TRBJ1-2; D is ambiguous. V was shortened by 5 bases and J by 2 bases, with 16 bases between the two germline ends. CDR3 size: 15 residues. Germline CDR1 reads SGHDT; CDR2 reads YYEEEE. The CDR3: CASRTFGASNYGYTF. Written as DNA, the CDR3 is TGTGCCAGCAGAACGTTTGGAGCATCCAACTATGGCTACACCTTC.

The rearrangement joins TRBV24-1 to TRBJ2-5; 9 bases line up with TRBD1. CDR1 is KGHDR, CDR2 SFDVKD, per germline. This CDR3 comprises 14 residues. The ends lost 10 bases at V and 5 bases at J; junction bases unmatched: 10. The CDR3 sequence: CATEDRGARETQYF. CDR3 bases: TGTGCCACAGAGGACAGGGGTGCTCGGGAGACCCAGTACTTC.

This clonotype was detected a few times. The chain's CDR3 is CASSQTGGIHEQYF. The CDR3, as DNA: TGTGCCAGCAGCCAAACAGGGGGCATCCACGAGCAGTACTTC. The chain has TRBV3-1 and TRBJ2-7; 9 bases align to TRBD1. Germline CDR1 and CDR2: LGHDT and YNNKEL (reference sequence). The CDR3 spans 14 residues. The V gene end was trimmed by 2 bases and the J gene end by 5 bases; junction bases not matched to a gene: 4.

The chain is built from TRBV6-5 and TRBJ2-1; TRBD1 is a possible D gene (5 bases). The CDR3 sequence is 14 residues long. V was pared by 7 bases and J by 1 base, with 11 bases between. Per germline, CDR1 MNHEY and CDR2 SVGAGI. CDR3 residues: CASKKTVSYNEQFF. The CDR3 DNA sequence: TGTGCCAGCAAAAAGACAGTTTCCTACAATGAGCAGTTCTTC.

The chain joins TRBV3-1 to TRBJ2-4, with D possibly TRBD2 on 5 matching bases. The CDR3 contains 16 residues. Germline CDR1 is LGHDT and CDR2 is YNNKEL (reference sequence). V was trimmed by 4 bases and J by 1 base, leaving 14 bases between them. DNA of the CDR3: TGTGCCAGCAGCCGGGTGGCCGGGGTCGCCAAAAACATTCAGTACTTC. The encoded protein is CASSRVAGVAKNIQYF.

The chain has TRBV3-1 and TRBJ1-4; D not resolved. This CDR3 has 13 amino acids. The V end lost 0 bases, the J end lost 10 bases, and 9 bases lay between the germline ends. Germline V gives CDR1 LGHDT, CDR2 YNNKEL (reference sequence). In DNA, the CDR3 is TGTGCCAGCAGCCAAGACGGGTCGGGAAAACTGTTTTTT. This codes for CASSQDGSGKLFF.

The CDR3 loop reads CASGPGTATLNTGELFF. The DNA of the CDR3 is TGTGCCAGCGGTCCCGGGACAGCCACCTTGAACACCGGGGAGCTGTTTTTT. V gene TRBV12-3 or TRBV12-4 combines with J gene TRBJ2-2; TRBD1 matches 7 bases. Trimming removed 8 bases from V and 1 base from J; junction bases left unmatched: 13. The length of the CDR3 is 17 residues.

The chain uses TRBV11-2 and TRBJ2-3, with 12 bases matching TRBD1. With 3 bases clipped from V and 4 bases from J, the junction kept 2 bases outside the gene matches. This CDR3 is built from 15 residues. Germline-derived CDR1 and CDR2 are SGHAT and FQNNGV. The CDR3 spells CASSFGTGGPDTQYF. DNA of the CDR3: TGTGCCAGCAGCTTCGGGACAGGGGGCCCAGATACGCAGTATTTT. The full variable domain, in which reference TRBV11-2 and TRBJ2-3 provide the parts outside the CDR3, is EAGVAQSPRYKIIEKRQSVAFWCNPISGHATLYWYQQILGQGPKLLIQFQNNGVVDDSQLPKDRFSAERLKGVDSTLKIQPAKLEDSAVYLCASSFGTGGPDTQYFGPGTRLTVL.

The V call is TRBV7-3, the J call TRBJ1-1; D gene ambiguous. Germline CDR1 reads SGHTA; CDR2 reads FQGTGA. The CDR3 has 13 amino acids. V was shortened by 6 bases and J by 1 base, with 9 bases between the two germline ends. CDR3 coding DNA: TGTGCCAGCAGTAATACGAGGAACACTGAAGCTTTCTTT. This gives the protein CASSNTRNTEAFF.

At least ten counts were recorded for this clonotype. The V and J genes are TRBV6-2 or TRBV6-3 and TRBJ2-7; 7 bases match TRBD1. This CDR3 is 14 amino acids long. CDR1 is MNHEY and CDR2 is SVGEGT in the germline V gene. The ends lost 6 bases at V and 4 bases at J; junction bases unmatched: 9. For the CDR3, the DNA is TGTGCCAGCAGCTGGGACAGCGCCAAATACGAGCAGTACTTC. Its protein is CASSWDSAKYEQYF.

This clonotype has more than one count but fewer than ten. The chain is built from TRBV11-2 and TRBJ2-7, with a weak D call TRBD1 (5 bases). V was cut by 0 bases and J by 7 bases, with 16 bases left in between. This CDR3 contains 15 residues. Germline V lookup: CDR1 SGHAT, CDR2 FQNNGV. The CDR3 coding sequence is TGTGCCAGCAGCTTAGAGGCCAGGGCGCTTGGGGAGCAGTACTTC. This codes for CASSLEARALGEQYF. The full variable domain, rest sourced from reference TRBV11-2 and TRBJ2-7, is EAGVAQSPRYKIIEKRQSVAFWCNPISGHATLYWYQQILGQGPKLLIQFQNNGVVDDSQLPKDRFSAERLKGVDSTLKIQPAKLEDSAVYLCASSLEARALGEQYFGPGTRLTVT.

The rearrangement joins TRBV5-1 to TRBJ2-7; 11 bases map to TRBD1. V lost 4 bases to trimming and J lost 5 bases; unmatched junction nucleotides: 8. This CDR3 region has 15 residues. Germline V gene sequence: CDR1 SGHRS, CDR2 YFSETQ. The CDR3 coding sequence is TGCGCCAGCAGCCCCACCGGGACAGGGGGTAACGAGCAGTACTTC. Translated: CASSPTGTGGNEQYF. Combining the CDR3 with reference TRBV5-1 and TRBJ2-7 gives the whole variable domain KAGVTQTPRYLIKTRGQQVTLSCSPISGHRSVSWYQQTPGQGLQFLFEYFSETQRNKGNFPGRFSGRQFSNSRSEMNVSTLELGDSALYLCASSPTGTGGNEQYFGPGTRLTVT.

The chain is built from TRBV27 and TRBJ2-5; 10 nucleotides line up with TRBD2. The DNA end lines up better with TRBJ2-7; the J call may be wrong. CDR3 length: 16 amino acids. The germline V gene has CDR1 MNHEY and CDR2 SMNVEV (reference sequence). The CDR3: CASSLSPSGSPYEQYF. CDR3 sequence (DNA): TGTGCCAGCAGTTTATCCCCTAGCGGGAGCCCCTACGAGCAGTACTTC.

A few counts support this clonotype. The CDR3 here is CASSSPGQGGLYEQYF. DNA of the CDR3: TGTGCCAGCAGCTCACCGGGACAGGGGGGTCTCTACGAGCAGTACTTC. The V gene is TRBV7-2, the J gene TRBJ2-7; 11 nucleotides agree with TRBD1. The CDR3 loop spans 16 amino acids. With V trimmed by 4 bases and J by 3 bases, 8 bases remained unmatched. Germline V gene data show CDR1 as SGHTA and CDR2 as FQGNSA.

The chain couples TRBV5-1 to TRBJ1-2, with 8 positions matching TRBD1. Losses at the gene ends were 4 bases for V and 0 bases for J; bases not matched to a gene: 5. This CDR3 contains 15 residues. From germline, CDR1 is SGHRS and CDR2 YFSETQ. CDR3 DNA sequence: TGCGCCAGCAGCGAAGGGACAGGTTCTAACTATGGCTACACCTTC. This gives the protein CASSEGTGSNYGYTF.